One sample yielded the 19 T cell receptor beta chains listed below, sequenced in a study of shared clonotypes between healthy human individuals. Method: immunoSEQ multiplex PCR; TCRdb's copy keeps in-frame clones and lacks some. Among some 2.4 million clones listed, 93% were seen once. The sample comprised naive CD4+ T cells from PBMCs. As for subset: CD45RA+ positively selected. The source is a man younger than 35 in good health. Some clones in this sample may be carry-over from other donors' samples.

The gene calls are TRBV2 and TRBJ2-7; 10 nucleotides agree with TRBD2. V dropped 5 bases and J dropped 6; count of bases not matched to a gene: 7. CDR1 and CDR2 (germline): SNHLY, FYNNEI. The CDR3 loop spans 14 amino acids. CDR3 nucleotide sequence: TGTGCCAGCAGTACTAGCGGGAACTGGGCCGAGCAGTACTTC. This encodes CASSTSGNWAEQYF. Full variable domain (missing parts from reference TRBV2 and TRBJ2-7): EPEVTQTPSHQVTQMGQEVILRCVPISNHLYFYWYRQILGQKVEFLVSFYNNEISEKSEIFDDQFSVERPDGSNFTLKIRSTKLEDSAMYFCASSTSGNWAEQYFGPGTRLTVT.

The CDR3 DNA reads as TGTGCCAGTAGGGGTCCGGCGGGAGTAGGGGAGACCCAGTACTTC. This gives the protein CASRGPAGVGETQYF. This chain connects TRBV19 to TRBJ2-5, with TRBD2 matching 7 bases. CDR1 is LNHDA and CDR2 is SQIVND in the germline V gene (reference sequence). This CDR3 has 15 amino acids. V lost 6 bases and J lost 5; bases outside the gene matches: 12.

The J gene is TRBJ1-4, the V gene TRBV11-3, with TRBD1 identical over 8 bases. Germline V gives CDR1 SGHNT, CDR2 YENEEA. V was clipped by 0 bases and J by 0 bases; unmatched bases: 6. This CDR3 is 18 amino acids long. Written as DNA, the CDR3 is TGTGCCAGCAGCTTAGAAAAGGGACAGGAATCAACTAATGAAAAACTGTTTTTT. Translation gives CASSLEKGQESTNEKLFF.

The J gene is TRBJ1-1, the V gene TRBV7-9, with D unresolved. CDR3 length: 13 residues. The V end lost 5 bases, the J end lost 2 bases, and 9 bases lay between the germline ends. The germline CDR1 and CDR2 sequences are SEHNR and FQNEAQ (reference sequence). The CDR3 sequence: CASSPPLNTEAFF. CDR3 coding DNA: TGTGCCAGCAGCCCCCCCCTAAACACTGAAGCTTTCTTT.

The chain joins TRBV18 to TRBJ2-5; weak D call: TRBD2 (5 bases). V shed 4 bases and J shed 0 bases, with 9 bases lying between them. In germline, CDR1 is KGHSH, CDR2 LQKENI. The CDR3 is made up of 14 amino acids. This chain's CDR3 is CASSRGGDQETQYF. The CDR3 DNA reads TGTGCCAGCTCACGAGGAGGCGACCAAGAGACCCAGTACTTC.

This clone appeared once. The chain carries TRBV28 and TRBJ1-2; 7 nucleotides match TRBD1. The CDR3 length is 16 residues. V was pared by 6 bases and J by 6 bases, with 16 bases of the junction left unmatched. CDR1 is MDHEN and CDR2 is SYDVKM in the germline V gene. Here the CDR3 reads CASSQSQGVGIHGYTF. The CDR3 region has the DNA TGTGCCAGCAGCCAATCCCAGGGGGTAGGGATCCATGGCTACACCTTC.

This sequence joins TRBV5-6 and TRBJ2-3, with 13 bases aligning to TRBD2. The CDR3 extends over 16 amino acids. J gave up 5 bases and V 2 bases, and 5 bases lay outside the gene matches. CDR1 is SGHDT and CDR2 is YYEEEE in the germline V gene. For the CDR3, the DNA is TGTGCCAGCAGCTTAGGACTAGCGGGAGTGAGAGATACGCAGTATTTT. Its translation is CASSLGLAGVRDTQYF.

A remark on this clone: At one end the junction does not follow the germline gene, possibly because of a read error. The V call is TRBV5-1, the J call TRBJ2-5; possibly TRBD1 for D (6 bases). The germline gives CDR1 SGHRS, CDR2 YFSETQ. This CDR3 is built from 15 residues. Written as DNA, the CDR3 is TGCGCCAGCAGCCAGTTGTACAGGGACCAAGGGACCCAGTACTTC. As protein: CASSQLYRDQGTQYF.

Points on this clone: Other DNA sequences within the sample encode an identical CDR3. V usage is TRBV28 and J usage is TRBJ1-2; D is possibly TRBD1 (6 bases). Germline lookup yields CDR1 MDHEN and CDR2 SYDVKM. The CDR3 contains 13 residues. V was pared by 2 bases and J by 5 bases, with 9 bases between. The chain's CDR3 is CASSLRQVYGYTF. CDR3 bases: TGTGCCAGCAGTTTAAGACAGGTGTATGGCTACACCTTC.

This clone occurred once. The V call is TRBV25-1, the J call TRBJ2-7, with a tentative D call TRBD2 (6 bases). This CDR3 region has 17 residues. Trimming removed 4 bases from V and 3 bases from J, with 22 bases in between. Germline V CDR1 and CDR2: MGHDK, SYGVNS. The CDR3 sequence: CASSAHVGGGNNYEQYF. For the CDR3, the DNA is TGTGCCAGCAGTGCCCACGTGGGGGGAGGAAACAACTACGAGCAGTACTTC.

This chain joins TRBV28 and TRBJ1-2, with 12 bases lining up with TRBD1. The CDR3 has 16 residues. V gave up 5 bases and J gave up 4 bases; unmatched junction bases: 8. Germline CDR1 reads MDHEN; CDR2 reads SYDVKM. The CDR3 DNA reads TGTGCCAGCAGTCAGGGACAGGGGGCCGCCTCCTATGGCTACACCTTC. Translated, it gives CASSQGQGAASYGYTF.

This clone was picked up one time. CDR3 amino acids: CASSPRTSDYNEQFF. The CDR3 coding sequence is TGTGCCAGCTCACCACGGACTAGCGATTACAATGAGCAGTTCTTC. This chain links TRBV18 with TRBJ2-1; 9 nucleotides match TRBD2. This CDR3 region has 15 residues. V trimming: 1 base; J trimming: 4 bases; junction bases outside the gene matches: 2. From germline, CDR1 is KGHSH and CDR2 LQKENI.

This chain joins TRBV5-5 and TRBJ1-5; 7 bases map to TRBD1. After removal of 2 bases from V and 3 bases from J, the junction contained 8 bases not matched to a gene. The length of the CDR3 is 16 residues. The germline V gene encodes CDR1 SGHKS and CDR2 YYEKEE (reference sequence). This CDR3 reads CASSLLEGAFNQPQHF. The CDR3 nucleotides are TGTGCCAGCAGCTTACTAGAGGGGGCGTTCAATCAGCCCCAGCATTTT. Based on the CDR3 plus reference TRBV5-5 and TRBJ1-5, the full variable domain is DAGVTQSPTHLIKTRGQQVTLRCSPISGHKSVSWYQQVLGQGPQFIFQYYEKEERGRGNFPDRFSARQFPNYSSELNVNALLLGDSALYLCASSLLEGAFNQPQHFGDGTRLSIL.

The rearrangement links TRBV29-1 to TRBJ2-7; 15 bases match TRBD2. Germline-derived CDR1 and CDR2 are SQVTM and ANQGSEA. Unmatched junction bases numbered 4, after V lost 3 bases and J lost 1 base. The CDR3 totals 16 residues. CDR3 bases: TGCAGCGTTGATGGACTAGCGGGAGGGCCTTCCTACGAGCAGTACTTC. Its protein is CSVDGLAGGPSYEQYF.

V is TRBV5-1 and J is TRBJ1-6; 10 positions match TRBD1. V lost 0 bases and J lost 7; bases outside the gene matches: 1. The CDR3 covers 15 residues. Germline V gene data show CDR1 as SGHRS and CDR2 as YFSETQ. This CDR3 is CASSLGTGGNSPLHF. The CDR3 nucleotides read TGCGCCAGCAGCTTGGGGACAGGGGGAAATTCACCCCTCCACTTT.

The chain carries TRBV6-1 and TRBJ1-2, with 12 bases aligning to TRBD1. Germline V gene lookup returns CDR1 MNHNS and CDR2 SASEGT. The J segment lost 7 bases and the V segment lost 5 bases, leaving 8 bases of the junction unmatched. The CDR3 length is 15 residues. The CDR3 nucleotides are TGTGCCAGCAGTCTCCCGGGACAGGGGGCGGTTGGCTACACCTTC. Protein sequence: CASSLPGQGAVGYTF.

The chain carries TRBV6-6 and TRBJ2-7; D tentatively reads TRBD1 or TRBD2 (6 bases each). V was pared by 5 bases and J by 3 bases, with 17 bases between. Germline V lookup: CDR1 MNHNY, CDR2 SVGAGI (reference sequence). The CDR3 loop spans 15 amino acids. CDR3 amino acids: CASSTASGAGYEQYF. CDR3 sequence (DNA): TGTGCCAGCAGTACCGCCTCGGGGGCGGGCTACGAGCAGTACTTC.

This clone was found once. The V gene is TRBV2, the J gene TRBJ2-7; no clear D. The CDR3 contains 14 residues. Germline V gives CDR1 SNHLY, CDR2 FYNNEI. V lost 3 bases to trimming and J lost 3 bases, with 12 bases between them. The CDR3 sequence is CASSEGPGRYEQYF. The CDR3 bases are TGTGCCAGCAGTGAGGGTCCCGGACGCTACGAGCAGTACTTC.

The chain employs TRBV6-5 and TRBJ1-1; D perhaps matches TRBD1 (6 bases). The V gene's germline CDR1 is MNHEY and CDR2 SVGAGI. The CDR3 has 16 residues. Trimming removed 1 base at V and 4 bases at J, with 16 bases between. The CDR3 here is CASSYWADIRGTEAFF. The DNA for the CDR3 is TGTGCCAGCAGTTACTGGGCGGACATCAGGGGCACTGAAGCTTTCTTT.